This T cell receptor beta chain was identified in a study of graft-versus-host responses after intestinal transplantation. About the research overall: Isolated intestinal, liver-intestinal, or multivisceral transplants had been given to the recipients.

To release intraepithelial and lamina propria lymphocytes, the graft tissue was processed. Here immunoSEQ multiplex PCR was the method, and the copy in TCRdb shows in-frame clones only, minus some. This sample yields about 16,000 clones, of which around 83% are seen a single time; about 3.8% belongs to the top ten. General study results and limits: Recipient bone marrow held GvH clones, some seen earlier in ileum or blood. Early post-transplant HvG declines were associated with peak circulating GvH clone levels.

About this clone itself: Antigen: not known.

Germline values: CDR1 MNHEY, CDR2 SVGAGI. V shed 6 bases and J shed 1 base, with 15 bases lying between them. This CDR3 has 15 amino acids. This sequence joins TRBV6-5 and TRBJ2-5; D not resolved. This TCR came from a human patient who received an intestinal transplant, so some T cells may come from the graft donor. The starting material was ileum tissue, obtained around 580 days after intestinal transplantation. The CDR3 DNA reads TGTGCCAGCAGATTATGGGGAAATACCCAAGAGACCCAGTACTTC. The encoded protein is CASRLWGNTQETQYF.